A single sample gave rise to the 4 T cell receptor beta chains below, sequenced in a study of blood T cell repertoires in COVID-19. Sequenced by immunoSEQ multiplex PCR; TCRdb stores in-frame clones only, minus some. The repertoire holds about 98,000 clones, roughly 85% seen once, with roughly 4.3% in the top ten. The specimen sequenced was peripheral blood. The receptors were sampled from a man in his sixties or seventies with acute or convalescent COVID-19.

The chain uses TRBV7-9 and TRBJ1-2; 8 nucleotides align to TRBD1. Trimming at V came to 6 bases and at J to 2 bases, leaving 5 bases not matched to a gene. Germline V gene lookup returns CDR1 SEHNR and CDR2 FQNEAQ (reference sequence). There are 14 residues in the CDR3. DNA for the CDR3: TGTGCCAGCAGTCCCAGGACAGGGAACTATGGCTACACCTTC. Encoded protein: CASSPRTGNYGYTF.

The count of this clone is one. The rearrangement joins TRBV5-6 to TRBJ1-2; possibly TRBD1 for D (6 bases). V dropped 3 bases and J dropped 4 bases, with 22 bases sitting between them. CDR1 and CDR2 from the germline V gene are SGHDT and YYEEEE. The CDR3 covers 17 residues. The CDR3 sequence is CASSSEVGGDTLYGYTF. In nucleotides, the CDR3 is TGTGCCAGCAGCTCAGAGGTAGGGGGGGACACGCTCTATGGCTACACCTTC.

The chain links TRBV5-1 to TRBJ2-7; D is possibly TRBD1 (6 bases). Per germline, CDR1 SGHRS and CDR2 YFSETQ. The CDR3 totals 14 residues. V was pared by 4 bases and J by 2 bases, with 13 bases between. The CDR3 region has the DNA TGCGCCAGCAGCAGAACCGGGACACCCTACGAGCAGTACTTC. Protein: CASSRTGTPYEQYF.

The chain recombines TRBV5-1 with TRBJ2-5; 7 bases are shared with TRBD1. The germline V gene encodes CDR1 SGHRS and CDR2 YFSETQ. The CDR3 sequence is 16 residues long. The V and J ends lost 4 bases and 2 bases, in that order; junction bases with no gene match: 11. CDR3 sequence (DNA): TGCGCCAGCAGCCCCACAGGGACAGTCACACAAGAGACCCAGTACTTC. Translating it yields CASSPTGTVTQETQYF.